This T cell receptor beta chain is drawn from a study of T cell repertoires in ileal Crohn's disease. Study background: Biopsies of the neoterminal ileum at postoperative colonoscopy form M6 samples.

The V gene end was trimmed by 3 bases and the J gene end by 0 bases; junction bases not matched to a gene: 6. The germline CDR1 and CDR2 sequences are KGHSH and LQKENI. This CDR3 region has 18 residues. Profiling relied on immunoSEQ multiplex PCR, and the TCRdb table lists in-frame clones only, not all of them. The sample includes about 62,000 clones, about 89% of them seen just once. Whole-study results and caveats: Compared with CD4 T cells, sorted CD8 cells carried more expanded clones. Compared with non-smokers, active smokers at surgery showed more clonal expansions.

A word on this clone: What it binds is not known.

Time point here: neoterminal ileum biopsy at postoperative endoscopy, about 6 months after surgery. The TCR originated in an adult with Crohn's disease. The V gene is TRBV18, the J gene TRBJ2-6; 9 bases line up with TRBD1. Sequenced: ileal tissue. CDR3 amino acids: CASSPRGTGLSGANVLTF. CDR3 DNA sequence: TGTGCCAGCTCACCGAGAGGGACAGGGCTCTCTGGGGCCAACGTCCTGACTTTC.